The 14 T cell receptor beta chains below come from one sample, sequenced in a study of OX40 agonist ivuxolimab in advanced cancers. Produced via immunoSEQ multiplex PCR; TCRdb's table is partial and in-frame only. The table records approximately 70,000 clones, about 85% of them present only once. The sequences come from CD4+ or CD8+ T cells sorted from blood, collected in a trial of the OX40 agonist ivuxolimab. Source of these receptors: an adult with an advanced solid tumor such as melanoma, head and neck, liver or kidney cancer.

V and J are TRBV2 and TRBJ1-1; a possible D gene is TRBD1 (6 bases). V dropped 8 bases and J dropped 1 base, with 11 bases sitting between them. Germline assignment: CDR1 SNHLY and CDR2 FYNNEI. There are 13 residues in the CDR3. CDR3 region: CASVEGENTEAFF. The CDR3 bases are TGTGCCAGCGTTGAGGGGGAGAACACTGAAGCTTTCTTT.

CDR3 DNA sequence: TGTGCCAGCAGCTTAGCCAGGAGCAGGTACGAGCAGTACTTC. Translating it yields CASSLARSRYEQYF. V usage is TRBV7-9 and J usage is TRBJ2-7; D gene unclear. V lost 0 bases and J 4 bases, leaving 10 bases between the germline ends. CDR3 length: 14 amino acids. Germline V gene data show CDR1 as SEHNR and CDR2 as FQNEAQ (reference sequence).

The genes are TRBV5-1 and TRBJ2-1; 11 nucleotides agree with TRBD2. V dropped 3 bases and J dropped 3; count of bases not matched to a gene: 5. CDR3 length equals 16 residues. Germline CDR1 SGHRS, CDR2 YFSETQ. The CDR3 bases are TGCGCCAGCAGCTCGACCGGGACTAGCGGCTACAATGAGCAGTTCTTC. It is translated as CASSSTGTSGYNEQFF.

This clone occurred once. V usage is TRBV6-5 and J usage is TRBJ1-1, with D maybe TRBD1 (6 bases). Germline CDR1 is MNHEY and CDR2 is SVGAGI. This CDR3 comprises 13 residues. V gave up 6 bases and J gave up 7 bases, with 15 bases separating them. CDR3 sequence: CASRRPGQHEAFF. CDR3 DNA sequence: TGTGCCAGCAGGCGCCCCGGACAGCATGAAGCTTTCTTT.

In DNA form, the CDR3 reads TGTGCCAGCAGTGAACCCGCGGGACAGGGTTCCTTCTCCTACGAGCAGTACTTC. Translation: CASSEPAGQGSFSYEQYF. V and J are TRBV2 and TRBJ2-7; 9 nucleotides match TRBD1. Germline V CDR1 and CDR2: SNHLY, FYNNEI. This CDR3 spans 18 amino acids. V was clipped by 2 bases and J by 0 bases; unmatched bases: 11. The full variable domain, rest sourced from reference TRBV2 and TRBJ2-7, is EPEVTQTPSHQVTQMGQEVILRCVPISNHLYFYWYRQILGQKVEFLVSFYNNEISEKSEIFDDQFSVERPDGSNFTLKIRSTKLEDSAMYFCASSEPAGQGSFSYEQYFGPGTRLTVT.

This clone was detected a few times. The chain recombines TRBV7-9 with TRBJ2-7, with 7 bases matching TRBD1. Trimming cost V 1 base and J 9 bases; bases outside gene matches: 9. This CDR3 comprises 14 residues. The V gene's germline CDR1 is SEHNR and CDR2 FQNEAQ (reference sequence). In DNA form, the CDR3 reads TGTGCCAGCAGCTTAGATTGGGACAGTACGGGGCAGTACTTC. Translation: CASSLDWDSTGQYF.

This rearrangement joins TRBV6-5 to TRBJ1-3; D is undetermined. V was trimmed by 2 bases and J by 0 bases, leaving 8 bases between them. The CDR3 runs to 15 residues. Germline CDR1 and CDR2: MNHEY and SVGAGI. CDR3 amino acids: CASSYRGFSGNTIYF. Written as DNA, the CDR3 is TGTGCCAGCAGTTACCGGGGTTTCTCTGGAAACACCATATATTTT.

The CDR3 coding sequence is TGTGCCAGCAGTTTCGGGATGCTCACAGATACGCAGTATTTT. It translates to CASSFGMLTDTQYF. The J gene is TRBJ2-3, the V gene TRBV28; perhaps TRBD2 as D (5 bases). CDR3 size: 14 residues. Trimming took off 3 bases at V and 2 bases at J, with 9 bases between the two ends. Germline loops: CDR1 MDHEN, CDR2 SYDVKM.

A few counts support this clone. The V call is TRBV5-8, the J call TRBJ2-7; D is uncertain. The V end lost 1 base, the J end lost 7 bases, and 9 bases lay between the germline ends. The CDR3 covers 12 residues. CDR1 SGHTS and CDR2 YDEGEE come from the germline V gene. CDR3 bases: TGTGCCAGCAGCTTGCGGCCTTTGGAGCAGTACTTC. Its protein is CASSLRPLEQYF.

V is TRBV5-1 and J is TRBJ2-1; TRBD2 matches 10 bases. In germline, CDR1 is SGHRS, CDR2 YFSETQ. V dropped 2 bases and J dropped 8; count of bases not matched to a gene: 10. CDR3 length: 16 residues. CDR3 in amino acids: CASSFSSGSVGDEQFF. Written as DNA, the CDR3 is TGCGCCAGCAGCTTCTCTAGCGGGAGCGTAGGGGATGAGCAGTTCTTC.

The J gene is TRBJ2-1, the V gene TRBV28; 8 bases fit TRBD1. V shed 5 bases and J 9 bases; nucleotides not matched to a gene: 9. The CDR3 has 14 amino acids. Per germline, CDR1 MDHEN and CDR2 SYDVKM. As DNA, the CDR3 is TGTGCCAGCAGTCTCGGACAGGGTGGGAGTGAGCAGTTCTTC. Translated: CASSLGQGGSEQFF.

The chain uses TRBV6-1 and TRBJ1-2; possibly TRBD1 for D (6 bases). There are 13 residues in the CDR3. The germline gives CDR1 MNHNS, CDR2 SASEGT. Trimming took 6 bases from V and 3 from J, leaving 11 bases between them. The CDR3 sequence is CASSLDRDYGYTF. As DNA, the CDR3 is TGTGCCAGCAGCTTGGACAGAGACTATGGCTACACCTTC.

The CDR3 reads CASSKGQHYEQYF. DNA of the CDR3: TGTGCCAGCTCCAAGGGACAGCACTACGAGCAGTACTTC. V is TRBV18 and J is TRBJ2-7; TRBD1 matches at 7 bases. Germline CDR1 is KGHSH and CDR2 is LQKENI. This CDR3 region has 13 residues. The V and J ends lost 6 bases and 3 bases, in that order; junction bases with no gene match: 5.

The chain uses TRBV5-6 and TRBJ2-5, with 8 bases identical to TRBD2. The junction had 2 bases not matched to a gene; V was cut back by 0 bases and J by 1 base. The CDR3 extends over 15 amino acids. The germline V gene encodes CDR1 SGHDT and CDR2 YYEEEE. The chain's CDR3 is CASSLVAGLQETQYF. In DNA, the CDR3 is TGTGCCAGCAGCTTGGTAGCGGGGCTCCAAGAGACCCAGTACTTC.